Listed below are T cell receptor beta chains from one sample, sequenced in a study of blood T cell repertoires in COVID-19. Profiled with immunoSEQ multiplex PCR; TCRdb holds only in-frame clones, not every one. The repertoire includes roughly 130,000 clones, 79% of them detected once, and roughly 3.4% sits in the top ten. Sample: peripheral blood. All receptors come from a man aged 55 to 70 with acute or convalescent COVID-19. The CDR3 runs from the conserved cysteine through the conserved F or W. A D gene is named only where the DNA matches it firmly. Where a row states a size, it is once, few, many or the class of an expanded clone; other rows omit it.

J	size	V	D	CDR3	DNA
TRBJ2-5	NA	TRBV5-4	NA	CASSLGGVQGPQETQYF	TGTGCCAGCAGCTTGGGAGGGGTACAGGGACCACAAGAGACCCAGTACTTC
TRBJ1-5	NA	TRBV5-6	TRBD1	CASSETGGEDQPQHF	TGTGCCAGCAGCGAAACAGGGGGCGAGGATCAGCCCCAGCATTTT
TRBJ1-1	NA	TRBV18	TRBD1	CASSPRTGGRNTEAFF	TGTGCCAGCTCACCACGGACAGGGGGCCGGAACACTGAAGCTTTCTTT
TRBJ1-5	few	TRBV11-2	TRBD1	CASSSGQGAGQPQHF	TGTGCCAGCAGCTCCGGACAGGGGGCAGGTCAGCCCCAGCATTTT
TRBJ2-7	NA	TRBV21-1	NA	CASNRDYEQYF	TGTGCCAGCAATCGGGACTACGAGCAGTACTTC
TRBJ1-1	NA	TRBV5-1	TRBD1	CASSFPGQGGTEAFF	TGCGCCAGCAGCTTCCCGGGACAGGGGGGGACTGAAGCTTTCTTT
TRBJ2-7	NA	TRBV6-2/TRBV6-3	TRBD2	CASSPAGGDYEQYF	TGTGCCAGCAGTCCAGCGGGAGGGGACTACGAGCAGTACTTC
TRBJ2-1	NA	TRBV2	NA	CASSEQTSSYNEQFF	TGTGCCAGCAGTGAACAAACGAGCTCCTACAATGAGCAGTTCTTC
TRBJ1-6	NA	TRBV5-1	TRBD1	CASSSGQGRPLHF	TGCGCCAGCAGCTCCGGACAGGGTAGGCCCCTCCACTTT
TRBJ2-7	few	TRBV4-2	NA	CASSQDRSASAAQYF	TGTGCCAGCAGCCAAGATAGAAGTGCCTCGGCGGCGCAGTACTTC
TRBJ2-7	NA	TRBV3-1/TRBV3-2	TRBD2	CASSPLAGGREQYF	TGTGCCAGCAGCCCGCTAGCGGGAGGGCGCGAGCAGTACTTC
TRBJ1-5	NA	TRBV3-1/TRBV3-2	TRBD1	CASSLAGQGNQPQHF	TGTGCCAGCAGCCTGGCAGGACAGGGTAATCAGCCCCAGCATTTT
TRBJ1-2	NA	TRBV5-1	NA	CASSPGHGFGYTF	TGCGCCAGCAGCCCGGGACACGGCTTTGGCTACACCTTC
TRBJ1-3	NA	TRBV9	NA	CASSVDPGTRNTIYF	TGTGCCAGCAGCGTAGACCCGGGAACTAGAAACACCATATATTTT
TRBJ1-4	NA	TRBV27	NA	CASGVPGSGEKLFF	TGTGCCAGCGGAGTTCCCGGGTCCGGTGAAAAACTGTTTTTT
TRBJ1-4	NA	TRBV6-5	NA	CASSPNRVTNEKLFF	TGTGCCAGCAGCCCAAACAGGGTCACTAATGAAAAACTGTTTTTT
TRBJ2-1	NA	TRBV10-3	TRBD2	CAIRLAGGPGNEQFF	TGTGCCATTCGACTAGCGGGAGGGCCGGGCAATGAGCAGTTCTTC
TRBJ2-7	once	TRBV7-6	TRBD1	CASSSTGYYDEQYF	TGTGCCAGCAGCTCGACAGGGTATTATGACGAGCAGTACTTC
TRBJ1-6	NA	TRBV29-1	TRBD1	CSAHTGGNSPLHF	TGCAGCGCCCACACAGGGGGCAATTCACCCCTCCACTTT
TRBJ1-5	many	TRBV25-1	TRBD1	CASSAAGTVSNQPQHF	TGTGCCAGCAGTGCAGCCGGGACAGTTAGCAATCAGCCCCAGCATTTT
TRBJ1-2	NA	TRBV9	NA	CASSVWRGDYTF	TGTGCCAGCAGCGTTTGGAGGGGCGACTACACCTTC
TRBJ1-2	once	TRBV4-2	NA	CASSQVPGESSYGYTF	TGTGCCAGCAGCCAAGTCCCCGGGGAAAGTAGCTATGGCTACACCTTC
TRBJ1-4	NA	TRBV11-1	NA	CASSSRATNEKLFF	TGTGCCAGCAGCTCCAGGGCGACTAATGAAAAACTGTTTTTT
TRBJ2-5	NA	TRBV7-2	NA	CASSLEGARGKTQYF	TGTGCCAGCAGCTTAGAGGGGGCGCGGGGCAAGACCCAGTACTTC
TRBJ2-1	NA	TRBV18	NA	CASSTGHLYNEQFF	TGTGCCAGCTCAACAGGACACCTCTACAATGAGCAGTTCTTC
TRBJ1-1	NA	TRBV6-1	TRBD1	CASSENQGDTILEAFF	TGTGCCAGCAGTGAAAATCAGGGGGACACTATATTAGAAGCTTTCTTT
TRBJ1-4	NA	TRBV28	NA	CASSFRQLNEKLFF	TGTGCCAGCAGTTTCAGACAGCTTAATGAAAAACTGTTTTTT
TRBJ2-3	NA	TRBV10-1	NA	CAHQTGPTDTQYF	TGCGCCCATCAGACAGGCCCCACAGATACGCAGTATTTT
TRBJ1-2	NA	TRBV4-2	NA	CASSQDFSGRRYGYTF	TGTGCCAGCAGCCAAGATTTTTCAGGGCGTCGCTATGGCTACACCTTC
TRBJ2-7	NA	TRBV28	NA	CASSLSSGSGSLMEQYF	TGTGCCAGCAGTTTATCGTCAGGATCGGGGAGTTTAATGGAGCAGTACTTC
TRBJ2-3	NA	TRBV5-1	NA	CASSSGTSTDTQYF	TGCGCCAGCAGCTCTGGGACTAGCACAGATACGCAGTATTTT
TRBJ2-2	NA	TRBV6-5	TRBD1	CASRTGGAGAGELFF	TGTGCCAGCAGGACAGGGGGCGCGGGTGCCGGGGAGCTGTTTTTT
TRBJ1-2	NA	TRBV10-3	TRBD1	CATEAGTASFYGYTF	TGTGCCACTGAAGCCGGGACAGCTTCTTTCTATGGCTACACCTTC
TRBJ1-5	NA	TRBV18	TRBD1	CASSPAGQGANQPQHF	TGTGCCAGCTCACCAGCGGGACAGGGGGCAAATCAGCCCCAGCATTTT
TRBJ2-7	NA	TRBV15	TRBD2	CATSGGRLYEQYF	TGTGCCACCAGCGGCGGGAGACTCTACGAGCAGTACTTC
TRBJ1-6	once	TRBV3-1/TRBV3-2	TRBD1	CASSQVRTGTFHF	TGTGCCAGCAGCCAAGTCCGGACAGGAACTTTCCACTTT
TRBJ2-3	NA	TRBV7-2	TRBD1	CASSPPGTGQADTQYF	TGTGCCAGCAGCCCGCCCGGGACAGGGCAAGCAGATACGCAGTATTTT
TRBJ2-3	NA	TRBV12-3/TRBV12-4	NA	CASSLLTDTQYF	TGTGCCAGCAGTTTATTAACAGATACGCAGTATTTT
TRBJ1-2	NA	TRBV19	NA	CASSMAAWGEAYGYTF	TGTGCCAGTAGTATGGCTGCGTGGGGAGAGGCCTATGGCTACACCTTC
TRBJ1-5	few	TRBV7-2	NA	CASSLDGGSNQPQHF	TGTGCCAGCAGCTTAGATGGAGGGAGCAATCAGCCCCAGCATTTT
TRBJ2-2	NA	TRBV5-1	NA	CASSLAGGEDGELFF	TGCGCCAGCAGCTTGGCGGGGGGCGAGGACGGGGAGCTGTTTTTT
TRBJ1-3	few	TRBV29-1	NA	CSVEDQEGGSGNTIYF	TGCAGCGTTGAAGACCAGGAGGGAGGATCTGGAAACACCATATATTTT
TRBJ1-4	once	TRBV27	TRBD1	CASQGQGDEKLFF	TGTGCCAGCCAGGGTCAGGGGGACGAAAAACTGTTTTTT
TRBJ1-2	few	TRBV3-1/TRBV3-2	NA	CASSSGQLYGYTF	TGTGCCAGCAGCTCCGGACAGCTCTATGGCTACACCTTC